The 10 T cell receptor beta chains listed next were all sequenced from one sample in a study of shared clonotypes between healthy human individuals. Sequencing was performed with immunoSEQ multiplex PCR; in TCRdb, only in-frame clones are kept and a portion is missing. This repertoire shows over a million clones, roughly 97% found once; its top ten account for roughly 1.2%. Sequencing used naive CD4+ T cells sorted from blood. Regarding subset: CD45RA+ positively selected. These receptors were collected from a man in his thirties or forties in good health.

The genes are TRBV27 and TRBJ2-1; 8 bases agree with TRBD2. CDR3 length: 14 residues. Trimming removed 8 bases from V and 9 bases from J; junction bases left unmatched: 12. Per the germline V gene, CDR1 is MNHEY and CDR2 is SMNVEV (reference sequence). The CDR3 coding sequence is TGTGCCAGCGAAAAAGCGGGAGTCGGTAGTGAGCAGTTCTTC. It encodes CASEKAGVGSEQFF.

The genes are TRBV13 and TRBJ2-3, with 10 bases fitting TRBD2. The V and J ends lost 3 bases and 3 bases, in that order; junction bases with no gene match: 6. The germline CDR1 and CDR2 sequences are PRHDT and FYEKMQ (reference sequence). The CDR3 runs 16 residues. CDR3 coding DNA: TGTGCCAGCAGCTTCCGGGTAGCGGGAGGAACAGATACGCAGTATTTT. Translation: CASSFRVAGGTDTQYF.

V gene TRBV5-1 combines with J gene TRBJ1-2, with a weak D call TRBD1 (6 bases). V lost 4 bases and J 2 bases, leaving 15 bases between the germline ends. The CDR3 runs 15 residues. CDR1 and CDR2 (germline): SGHRS, YFSETQ. CDR3 residues: CASSRDIQSNYGYTF. The CDR3 DNA is TGCGCCAGCAGCAGGGACATCCAGAGCAACTATGGCTACACCTTC.

The chain links TRBV6-6 to TRBJ1-2, with a tentative D call TRBD1 (5 bases). The length of the CDR3 is 15 residues. V was pared by 7 bases and J by 4 bases, with 19 bases between. Germline-derived CDR1 and CDR2 are MNHNY and SVGAGI (reference sequence). CDR3 bases: TGTGCCAGCAACCTCATTGGTGACAGCTTCTATGGCTACACCTTC. It translates to CASNLIGDSFYGYTF.

V is TRBV13 and J is TRBJ2-5; D remains unclear. CDR1 and CDR2 (germline): PRHDT, FYEKMQ (reference sequence). This CDR3 has 14 residues. Trimming pared 4 bases from V and 5 bases from J, leaving 14 bases between. The CDR3 coding sequence is TGTGCCAGCAGCTCCCGTCAAGTGGGGGAGACCCAGTACTTC. Protein sequence: CASSSRQVGETQYF.

The rearrangement joins TRBV5-1 to TRBJ2-1, with TRBD2 identical over 7 bases. The CDR3 is 14 residues long. With V trimmed by 0 bases and J by 7 bases, 4 bases remained unmatched. Looked up from germline, CDR1 is SGHRS and CDR2 is YFSETQ. This CDR3 is CASSLAGGSNEQFF. CDR3 coding DNA: TGCGCCAGCAGCTTGGCGGGGGGAAGTAATGAGCAGTTCTTC.

In DNA form, the CDR3 reads TGTGCCAGCAGTGGCCGTAAGGGTGTAATTCAGTACTTC. It yields the protein CASSGRKGVIQYF. V is TRBV6-5 and J is TRBJ2-4; D not certain. There are 13 residues in the CDR3. The germline V gene encodes CDR1 MNHEY and CDR2 SVGAGI. V was shortened by 5 bases and J by 10 bases, with 15 bases between the two germline ends.

For this clone: Other DNA sequences in this sample translate to the same CDR3. This chain joins TRBV28 and TRBJ1-5; D remains ambiguous. The CDR3 runs to 13 residues. Germline-derived CDR1 and CDR2 are MDHEN and SYDVKM. The germline V and J ends were trimmed by 6 bases and 2 bases, with 8 bases remaining between them. The CDR3 sequence: CASSPTGNQPQHF. The CDR3, as DNA: TGTGCCAGCAGCCCAACAGGCAATCAGCCCCAGCATTTT.

The rearrangement links TRBV5-1 to TRBJ2-1; a possible D gene is TRBD1 (6 bases). The CDR3 sequence is 16 residues long. Per the germline V gene, CDR1 is SGHRS and CDR2 is YFSETQ. V was pared by 4 bases and J by 5 bases, with 19 bases between. CDR3: CASSPPTIGTNNEQFF. For the CDR3, the DNA is TGCGCCAGCAGCCCACCAACGATAGGGACAAACAATGAGCAGTTCTTC.

The chain employs TRBV28 and TRBJ2-3; 8 positions match TRBD1. Trimming at V came to 3 bases and at J to 2 bases, leaving 13 bases not matched to a gene. This CDR3 contains 18 residues. In germline, CDR1 is MDHEN, CDR2 SYDVKM. In DNA, the CDR3 is TGTGCCAGCAGTTTTTCGTTTCACAGGGGGGCCTACACAGATACGCAGTATTTT. Translation gives CASSFSFHRGAYTDTQYF.